This TCR beta chain came from a study of vaccination effects on CD4 cells after COVID-19. Study-wide context: A couple of convalescent pre-vaccine samples were taken 142 and 148 days post-diagnosis. Supplemented with roughly 9 IU/ml IL-2 and 7.5 to 10 ug/ml peptides, approximately 2 million PBMC per well were kept in culture.

Germline values: CDR1 SGDLS, CDR2 YYNGEE. The CDR3 contains 14 residues. The V end lost 1 base, the J end lost 6 bases, and 10 bases lay between the germline ends. The repertoire was sequenced with immunoSEQ multiplex PCR; TCRdb's copy has only in-frame clones and lacks some. The sample consists of more than 60,000 clones, more than 60% of them appearing once. Culture lasted about 11 days before CD4+ T cell isolation. According to PCR results, the person was infected with SARS-CoV-2 between March and December 2020. On days 3 and 7, fresh IL-2 medium replaced half the medium. Points on this clone: Its antigen is still unknown.

The sequencing here drew on CD4+ T cells from PBMCs cultured without peptide, taken before COVID-19 vaccination. The receptor's source is a human donor who had a prior SARS-CoV-2 infection. The chain has TRBV9 and TRBJ2-2; D call uncertain. CDR3 sequence: CASSVSARSGELFF. CDR3 in DNA: TGTGCCAGCAGCGTAAGCGCACGTTCCGGGGAGCTGTTTTTT. Using reference TRBV9 and TRBJ2-2 for the parts outside the CDR3, the full variable domain is DSGVTQTPKHLITATGQRVTLRCSPRSGDLSVYWYQQSLDQGLQFLIQYYNGEERAKGNILERFSAQQFPDLHSELNLSSLELGDSALYFCASSVSARSGELFFGEGSRLTVL.